The entry that follows covers one T cell receptor beta chain sequence. The sample comes from a study of naive and memory T cell subsets. Per germline, CDR1 SGHRS and CDR2 YFSETQ. The ends were cut back, 7 bases at V and 0 bases at J, with 11 bases in the middle. This CDR3 has 15 amino acids. An equimolar mix of two oligonucleotides served as the beta constant-region primer for TRBC1 and TRBC2. From the UMI-ligation and nested PCR reads, TCRdb called clonotypes with MiXCR, one entry per CDR3 protein. The sample carries roughly 91,000 distinct CDR3 sequences, around 13% recorded once. The V gene is TRBV5-1, the J gene TRBJ2-6; D gene unclear. Sequencing was performed on central memory CD4+ T cells from blood. The sequence came from a human donor in good health. The CDR3 DNA is TGCGCCAGCGGTTCACAAGGCTCTGGGGCCAACGTCCTGACTTTC. It is translated as CASGSQGSGANVLTF.